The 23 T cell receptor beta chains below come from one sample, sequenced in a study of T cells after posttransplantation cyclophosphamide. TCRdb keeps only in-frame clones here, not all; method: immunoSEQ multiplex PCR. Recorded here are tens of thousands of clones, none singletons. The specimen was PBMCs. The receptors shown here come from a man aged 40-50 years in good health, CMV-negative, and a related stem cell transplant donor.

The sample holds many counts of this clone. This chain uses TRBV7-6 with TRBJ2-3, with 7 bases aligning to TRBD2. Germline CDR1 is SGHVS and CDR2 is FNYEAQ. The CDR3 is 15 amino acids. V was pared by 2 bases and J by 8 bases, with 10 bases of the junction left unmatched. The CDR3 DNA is TGTGCCAGCAGCTTACCTAGCGGAATTTCTAGTACGCAGTATTTT. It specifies CASSLPSGISSTQYF.

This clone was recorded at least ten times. The CDR3 DNA reads TGTGCCCACTCAGAGGGGGCGAACACTGAAGCTTTCTTT. This gives the protein CAHSEGANTEAFF. The chain employs TRBV19 and TRBJ1-1, with 7 bases identical to TRBD1. This CDR3 has 13 residues. V gave up 11 bases and J gave up 1 base; unmatched junction bases: 7. Germline assignment: CDR1 LNHDA and CDR2 SQIVND (reference sequence).

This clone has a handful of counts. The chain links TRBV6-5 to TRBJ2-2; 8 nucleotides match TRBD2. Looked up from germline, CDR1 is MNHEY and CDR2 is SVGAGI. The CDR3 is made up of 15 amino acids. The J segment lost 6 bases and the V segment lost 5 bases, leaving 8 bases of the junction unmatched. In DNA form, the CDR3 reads TGTGCCAGCAGTCGAAGCGGGAGTGTACCCGGGGAGCTGTTTTTT. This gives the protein CASSRSGSVPGELFF.

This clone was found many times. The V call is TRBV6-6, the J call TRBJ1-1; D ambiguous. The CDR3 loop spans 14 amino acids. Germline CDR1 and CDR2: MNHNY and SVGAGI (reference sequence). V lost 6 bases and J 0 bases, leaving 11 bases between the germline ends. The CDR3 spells CASRPQVVNTEAFF. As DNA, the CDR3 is TGTGCCAGCAGACCGCAGGTAGTGAACACTGAAGCTTTCTTT.

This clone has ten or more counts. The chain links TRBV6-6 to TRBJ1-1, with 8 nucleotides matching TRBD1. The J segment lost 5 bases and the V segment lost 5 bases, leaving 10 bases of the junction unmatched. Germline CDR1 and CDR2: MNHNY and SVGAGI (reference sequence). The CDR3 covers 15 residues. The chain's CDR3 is CASSPSARGRTEAFF. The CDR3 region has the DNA TGTGCCAGCAGTCCGTCGGCCAGGGGGCGTACTGAAGCTTTCTTT.

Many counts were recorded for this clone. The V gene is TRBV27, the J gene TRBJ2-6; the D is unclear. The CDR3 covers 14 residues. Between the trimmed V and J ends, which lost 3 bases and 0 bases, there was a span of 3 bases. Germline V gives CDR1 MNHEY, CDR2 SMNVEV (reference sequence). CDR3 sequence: CASSFLSGANVLTF. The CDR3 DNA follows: TGTGCCAGCAGTTTTCTCTCTGGGGCCAACGTCCTGACTTTC.

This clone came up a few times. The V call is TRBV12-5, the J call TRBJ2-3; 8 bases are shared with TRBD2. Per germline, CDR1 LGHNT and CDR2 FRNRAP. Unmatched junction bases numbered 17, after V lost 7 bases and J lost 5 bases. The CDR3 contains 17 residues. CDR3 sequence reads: CASARGGAGVTGDTQYF. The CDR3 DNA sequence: TGTGCTAGTGCGCGAGGGGGAGCGGGAGTGACGGGAGATACGCAGTATTTT.

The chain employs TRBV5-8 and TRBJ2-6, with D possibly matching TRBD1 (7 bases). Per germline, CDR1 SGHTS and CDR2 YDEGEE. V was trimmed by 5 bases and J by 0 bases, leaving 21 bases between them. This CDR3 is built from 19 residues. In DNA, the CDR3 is TGTGCCAGCAGGGCCGGCGGGGACAGAACCTACTCTGGGGCCAACGTCCTGACTTTC. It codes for CASRAGGDRTYSGANVLTF.

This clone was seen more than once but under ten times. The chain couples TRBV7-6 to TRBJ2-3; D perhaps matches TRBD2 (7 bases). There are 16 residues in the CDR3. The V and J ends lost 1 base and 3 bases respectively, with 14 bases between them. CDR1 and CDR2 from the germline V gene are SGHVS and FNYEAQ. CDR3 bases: TGTGCCAGCAGCTTAGGGCCGGGGGGCGGAACAGATACGCAGTATTTT. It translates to CASSLGPGGGTDTQYF.

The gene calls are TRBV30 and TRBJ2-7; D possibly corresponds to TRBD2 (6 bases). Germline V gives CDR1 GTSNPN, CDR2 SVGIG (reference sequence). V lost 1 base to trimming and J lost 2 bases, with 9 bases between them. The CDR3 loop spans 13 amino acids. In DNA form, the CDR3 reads TGTGCCTGGAGTGGGGGCGGGACCTACGAGCAGTACGTC. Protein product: CAWSGGGTYEQYV.

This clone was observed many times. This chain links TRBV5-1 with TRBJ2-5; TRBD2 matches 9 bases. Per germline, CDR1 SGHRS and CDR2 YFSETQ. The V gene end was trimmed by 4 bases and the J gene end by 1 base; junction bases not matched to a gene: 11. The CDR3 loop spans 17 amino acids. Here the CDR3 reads CASSLRTSAKPQETQYF. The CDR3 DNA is TGCGCCAGCAGCCTGCGGACTAGCGCAAAACCCCAAGAGACCCAGTACTTC.

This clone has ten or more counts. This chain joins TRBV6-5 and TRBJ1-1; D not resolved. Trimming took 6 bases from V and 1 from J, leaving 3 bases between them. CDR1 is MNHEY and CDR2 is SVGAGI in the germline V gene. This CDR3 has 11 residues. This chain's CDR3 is CASRQNTEAFF. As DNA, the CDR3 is TGTGCCAGCAGACAGAACACTGAAGCTTTCTTT.

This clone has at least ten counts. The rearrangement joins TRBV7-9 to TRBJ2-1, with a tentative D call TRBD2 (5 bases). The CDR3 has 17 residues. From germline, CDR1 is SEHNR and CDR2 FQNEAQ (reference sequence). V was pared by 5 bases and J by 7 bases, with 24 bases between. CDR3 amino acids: CASSRRGGRYLGNEQFF. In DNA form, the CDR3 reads TGTGCCAGCAGCCGACGTGGAGGACGCTACTTGGGGAATGAGCAGTTCTTC.

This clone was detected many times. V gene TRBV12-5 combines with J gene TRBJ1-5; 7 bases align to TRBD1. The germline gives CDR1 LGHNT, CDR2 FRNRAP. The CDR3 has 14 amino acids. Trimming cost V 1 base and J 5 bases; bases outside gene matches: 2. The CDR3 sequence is CASGLAQGDQPQHF. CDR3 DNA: TGTGCTAGTGGTTTGGCTCAGGGGGATCAGCCCCAGCATTTT.

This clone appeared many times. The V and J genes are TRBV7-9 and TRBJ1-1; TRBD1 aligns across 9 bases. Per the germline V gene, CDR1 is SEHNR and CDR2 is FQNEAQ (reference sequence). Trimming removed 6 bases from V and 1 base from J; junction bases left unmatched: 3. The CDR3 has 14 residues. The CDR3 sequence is CASRSTGGNTEAFF. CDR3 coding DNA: TGTGCCAGCAGGTCGACAGGGGGGAACACTGAAGCTTTCTTT.

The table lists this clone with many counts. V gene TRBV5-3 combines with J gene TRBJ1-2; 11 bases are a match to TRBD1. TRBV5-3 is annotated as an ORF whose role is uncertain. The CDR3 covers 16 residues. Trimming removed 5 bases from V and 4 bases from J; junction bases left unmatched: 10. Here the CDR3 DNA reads TGTGCCAGAAGGGTCCCTAGGACAGGGGGCATCTATGGCTACACCTTC. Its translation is CARRVPRTGGIYGYTF.

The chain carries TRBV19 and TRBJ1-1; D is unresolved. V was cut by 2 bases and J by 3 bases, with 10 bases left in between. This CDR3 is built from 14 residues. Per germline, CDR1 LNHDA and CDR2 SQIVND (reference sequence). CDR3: CASSIRYSHTEAFF. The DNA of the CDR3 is TGTGCCAGTAGTATAAGGTACAGTCACACTGAAGCTTTCTTT. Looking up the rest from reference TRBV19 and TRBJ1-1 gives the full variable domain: DGGITQSPKYLFRKEGQNVTLSCEQNLNHDAMYWYRQDPGQGLRLIYYSQIVNDFQKGDIAEGYSVSREKKESFPLTVTSAQKNPTAFYLCASSIRYSHTEAFFGQGTRLTVV.

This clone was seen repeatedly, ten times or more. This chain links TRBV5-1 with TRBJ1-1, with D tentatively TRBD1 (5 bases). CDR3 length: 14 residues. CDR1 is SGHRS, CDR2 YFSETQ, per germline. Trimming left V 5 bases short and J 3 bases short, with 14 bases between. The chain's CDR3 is CASRQTGGDTEAFF. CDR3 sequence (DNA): TGCGCCAGCAGGCAGACGGGGGGGGACACTGAAGCTTTCTTT.

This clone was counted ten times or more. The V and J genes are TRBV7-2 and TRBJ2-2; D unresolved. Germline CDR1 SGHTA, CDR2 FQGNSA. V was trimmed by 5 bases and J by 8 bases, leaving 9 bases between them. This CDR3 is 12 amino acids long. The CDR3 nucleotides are TGTGCCAGCAGCCCCCGTTCTGGGGAGCTGTTTTTT. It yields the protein CASSPRSGELFF. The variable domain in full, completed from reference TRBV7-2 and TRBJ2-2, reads GAGVSQSPSNKVTEKGKDVELRCDPISGHTALYWYRQSLGQGLEFLIYFQGNSAPDKSGLPSDRFSAERTGGSVSTLTIQRTQQEDSAVYLCASSPRSGELFFGEGSRLTVL.

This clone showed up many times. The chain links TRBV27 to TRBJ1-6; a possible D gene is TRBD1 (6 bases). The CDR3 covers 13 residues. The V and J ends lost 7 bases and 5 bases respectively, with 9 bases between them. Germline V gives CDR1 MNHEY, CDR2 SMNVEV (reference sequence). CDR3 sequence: CASTRDNNSPLHF. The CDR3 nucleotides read TGTGCCAGCACCCGGGACAATAATTCACCCCTCCACTTT.

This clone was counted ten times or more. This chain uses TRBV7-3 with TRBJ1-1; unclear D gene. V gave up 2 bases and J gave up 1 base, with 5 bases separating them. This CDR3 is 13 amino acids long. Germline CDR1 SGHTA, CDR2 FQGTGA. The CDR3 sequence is CASSLQSNTEAFF. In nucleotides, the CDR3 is TGTGCCAGCAGCTTACAATCGAACACTGAAGCTTTCTTT.

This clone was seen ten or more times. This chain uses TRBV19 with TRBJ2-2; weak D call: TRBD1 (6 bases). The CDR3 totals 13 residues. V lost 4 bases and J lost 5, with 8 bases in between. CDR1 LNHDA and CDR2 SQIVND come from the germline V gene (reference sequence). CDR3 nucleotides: TGTGCCAGTAGTAATAGGGGGACCGGGGAGCTGTTTTTT. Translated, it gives CASSNRGTGELFF.

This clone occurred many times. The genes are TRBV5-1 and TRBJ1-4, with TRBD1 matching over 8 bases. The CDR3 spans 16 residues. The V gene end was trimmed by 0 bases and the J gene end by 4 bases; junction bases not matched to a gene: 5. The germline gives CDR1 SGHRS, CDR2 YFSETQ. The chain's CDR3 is CASSLAPGQDNEKLFF. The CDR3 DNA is TGCGCCAGCAGCTTGGCACCGGGACAGGATAATGAAAAACTGTTTTTT.